The 10 T cell receptor beta chains presented below share a single source sample, sequenced in a study of T cell responses to AZD1222 COVID-19 vaccine. TCRdb keeps only in-frame clones here, not all; method: immunoSEQ multiplex PCR. Counted here are roughly 100,000 clones, roughly 80% occurring once; the ten biggest clones make up 5%. This sample comprised peripheral blood, obtained on day 0 of AZD1222 vaccination. These receptors were obtained from an adult in good health.

The J gene is TRBJ2-5, the V gene TRBV6-5, with 7 bases aligning to TRBD1. Per germline, CDR1 MNHEY and CDR2 SVGAGI. The CDR3 length is 13 residues. The V gene end was trimmed by 6 bases and the J gene end by 4 bases; junction bases not matched to a gene: 5. The CDR3 sequence is CASRATGSETQYF. The CDR3 DNA sequence: TGTGCCAGCAGAGCGACAGGGTCAGAGACCCAGTACTTC.

The rearrangement joins TRBV5-1 to TRBJ2-6; no clear D gene. Trimming removed 2 bases from V and 0 bases from J, with 3 bases in between. CDR3 length equals 14 residues. CDR1 SGHRS and CDR2 YFSETQ come from the germline V gene. The CDR3 here is CASSLDSGANVLTF. As DNA, the CDR3 is TGCGCCAGCAGCTTAGACTCTGGGGCCAACGTCCTGACTTTC. The variable domain in full, completed from reference TRBV5-1 and TRBJ2-6, reads KAGVTQTPRYLIKTRGQQVTLSCSPISGHRSVSWYQQTPGQGLQFLFEYFSETQRNKGNFPGRFSGRQFSNSRSEMNVSTLELGDSALYLCASSLDSGANVLTFGAGSRLTVL.

This chain uses TRBV10-3 with TRBJ1-1; 9 bases line up with TRBD1. The CDR3 totals 15 residues. The J segment lost 1 base and the V segment lost 10 bases, leaving 10 bases of the junction unmatched. Germline-derived CDR1 and CDR2 are ENHRY and SYGVKD. The CDR3 sequence: CATIRLDRGNTEAFF. In nucleotides, the CDR3 is TGTGCCACTATTCGATTGGACAGGGGGAACACTGAAGCTTTCTTT.

The chain uses TRBV6-5 and TRBJ2-7; 8 bases map to TRBD1. The CDR3 runs to 14 residues. Looked up from germline, CDR1 is MNHEY and CDR2 is SVGAGI. The J segment lost 2 bases and the V segment lost 6 bases, leaving 6 bases of the junction unmatched. As DNA, the CDR3 is TGTGCCAGCAGGGATCCGGGACAGGCCTACGAGCAGTACTTC. Translation: CASRDPGQAYEQYF.

The rearrangement uses TRBV7-9 and TRBJ1-4, with TRBD1 identical over 8 bases. Losses at the gene ends were 4 bases for V and 3 bases for J; bases not matched to a gene: 10. Germline V gene lookup returns CDR1 SEHNR and CDR2 FQNEAQ (reference sequence). The CDR3 length is 17 residues. Here the CDR3 reads CASSSRTGNVANEKLFF. CDR3 sequence (DNA): TGTGCCAGCAGCTCGAGGACAGGGAATGTAGCTAATGAAAAACTGTTTTTT.

The V call is TRBV5-6, the J call TRBJ1-1; no firm D call. The CDR3 contains 13 residues. CDR1 and CDR2 (germline): SGHDT, YYEEEE. The V end was cut by 0 bases, the J end by 10 bases, with 13 bases between. The CDR3 DNA is TGTGCCAGCAGCTTGGGAGTCAACCTTGGAGCTTTCTTT. Translation: CASSLGVNLGAFF. The full variable domain, completed using reference TRBV5-6 and TRBJ1-1, is DAGVTQSPTHLIKTRGQQVTLRCSPKSGHDTVSWYQQALGQGPQFIFQYYEEEERQRGNFPDRFSGHQFPNYSSELNVNALLLGDSALYLCASSLGVNLGAFFGQGTRLTVV.

As to this clone: One end of the junction is discordant with germline, which a read error may explain. V usage is TRBV6-2 or TRBV6-3 and J usage is TRBJ2-7; unclear D gene. Germline CDR1 reads MNHEY; CDR2 reads SVGEGT. This CDR3 has 11 residues. CDR3 sequence (DNA): TGTGCCAGCAGTGACTCCTACGAGCAGTACTTC. Protein sequence: CASSDSYEQYF.

This clone was seen a few times. This chain connects TRBV19 to TRBJ2-2; perhaps TRBD2 as D (6 bases). CDR1 is LNHDA, CDR2 SQIVND, per germline (reference sequence). The CDR3 covers 16 residues. V was clipped by 8 bases and J by 0 bases, with 16 bases between them. CDR3 region: CASQTGVLANTGELFF. For the CDR3, the DNA is TGTGCCAGTCAAACGGGAGTCCTCGCGAACACCGGGGAGCTGTTTTTT.

The chain links TRBV14 to TRBJ1-2; TRBD1 agrees at 9 bases. Germline CDR1 and CDR2: SGHDN and FVKESK. The CDR3 runs to 14 residues. Losses at the gene ends were 5 bases for V and 7 bases for J; bases not matched to a gene: 8. Here the CDR3 reads CASSANSQGAGYTF. CDR3 nucleotide sequence: TGTGCCAGCAGCGCCAATTCACAGGGGGCTGGCTACACCTTC.

The chain links TRBV19 to TRBJ2-7; the D gene could be TRBD1 or TRBD2 (5 bases each). This CDR3 has 13 residues. Trimming shortened V by 5 bases and J by 2 bases, and 10 bases separated the two germline ends. Germline lookup yields CDR1 LNHDA and CDR2 SQIVND (reference sequence). As DNA, the CDR3 is TGTGCCAGTAGTGGGGACGGAGCCTACGAGCAGTACTTC. Its translation is CASSGDGAYEQYF. Full variable domain (rest looked up from reference TRBV19 and TRBJ2-7): DGGITQSPKYLFRKEGQNVTLSCEQNLNHDAMYWYRQDPGQGLRLIYYSQIVNDFQKGDIAEGYSVSREKKESFPLTVTSAQKNPTAFYLCASSGDGAYEQYFGPGTRLTVT.